The rows below give T cell receptor beta chains drawn from one sample of a study of cytomegalovirus exposure and HLA in healthy donors. Some clones are missing from TCRdb's copy, which holds only in-frame ones; the method was immunoSEQ multiplex PCR. The data show some 150,000 clones, just under 80% seen once. Sequences were obtained from PBMCs. These receptors were obtained from a male donor in good health and CMV-seronegative. Both conserved end residues are part of each CDR3. A D gene is named only where the DNA matches it firmly. A clone size is listed for some rows: how often the clone was seen (once, few, many), or a class if it is expanded.

J gene	V gene	D gene	clone size	CDR3 protein	CDR3 DNA
TRBJ2-7	TRBV19	TRBD2	NA	CASRNRGELSYEQYF	TGTGCCAGTAGAAACCGGGGGGAACTCTCCTACGAGCAGTACTTC
TRBJ2-7	TRBV4-1	NA	NA	CASSQDPEEEQYF	TGCGCCAGCAGCCAAGACCCGGAGGAGGAGCAGTACTTC
TRBJ1-1	TRBV10-3	TRBD1	once	CAIRGTDRNTEAFF	TGTGCCATCAGAGGGACAGATAGGAACACTGAAGCTTTCTTT
TRBJ2-5	TRBV19	NA	NA	CASTDRGTQYF	TGTGCCAGTACGGACCGGGGGACCCAGTACTTC
TRBJ2-5	TRBV5-1	NA	NA	CASSLDSPETQYF	TGCGCCAGCAGCTTGGATAGCCCCGAGACCCAGTACTTC
TRBJ2-6	TRBV5-4	TRBD1	NA	CASSVQGALALSSGANVLTF	TGTGCCAGCAGCGTACAGGGGGCTTTAGCCCTCAGCTCTGGGGCCAACGTCCTGACTTTC
TRBJ2-5	TRBV14	NA	NA	CASSQEQGKFQETQYF	TGTGCCAGCAGCCAAGAACAGGGAAAGTTCCAAGAGACCCAGTACTTC
TRBJ2-3	TRBV2	NA	NA	CASSPGQPTDTQYF	TGTGCCAGCAGTCCAGGACAGCCGACAGATACGCAGTATTTT
TRBJ1-5	TRBV27	NA	once	CASSLRGGAIPSPQHF	TGTGCCAGCAGTCTCCGGGGGGGGGCCATCCCATCGCCCCAGCATTTT
TRBJ2-7	TRBV5-8	NA	few	CASSYYYEQYF	TGTGCCAGCAGCTACTACTACGAGCAGTACTTC
TRBJ2-3	TRBV7-2	TRBD2	NA	CASSPGLARTQYF	TGTGCCAGCAGCCCCGGACTAGCCCGGACGCAGTATTTT
TRBJ2-5	TRBV11-2	TRBD2	once	CASSLVTSGGAGQETQYF	TGTGCCAGCAGCTTAGTTACTAGCGGGGGGGCTGGCCAAGAGACCCAGTACTTC
TRBJ2-5	TRBV7-2	TRBD2	NA	CASSSQRGGWLTQYF	TGTGCCAGCAGCTCCCAGCGGGGGGGCTGGTTGACCCAGTACTTC
TRBJ1-6	TRBV6-5	TRBD1	NA	CASSGTAGETPLHF	TGTGCCAGCAGCGGGACAGCCGGGGAGACACCCCTCCACTTT
TRBJ2-7	TRBV5-1	NA	NA	CASSPGLISYEQYF	TGCGCCAGCAGCCCAGGACTTATCTCCTACGAGCAGTACTTC
TRBJ1-1	TRBV30	NA	NA	CAWSPGTTEAFF	TGTGCCTGGAGTCCCGGGACTACTGAAGCTTTCTTT
TRBJ1-3	TRBV7-9	NA	NA	CASNNPGSRGNTIYF	TGTGCCAGCAACAACCCGGGTTCACGAGGAAACACCATATATTTT
TRBJ1-2	TRBV11-2	NA	NA	CASSLDRSYGYTF	TGTGCCAGCAGCTTAGATCGGTCCTATGGCTACACCTTC
TRBJ2-3	TRBV30	NA	NA	CAWRRGPDTQYF	TGTGCCTGGAGGCGGGGGCCAGATACGCAGTATTTT
TRBJ2-3	TRBV30	TRBD1	NA	CAWNPTGGSTDTQYF	TGTGCCTGGAACCCGACAGGGGGCTCCACAGATACGCAGTATTTT
TRBJ1-2	TRBV4-2	NA	once	CASSQDAVYGYTF	TGTGCCAGCAGCCAAGATGCAGTCTATGGCTACACCTTC
TRBJ1-4	TRBV7-2	TRBD1	NA	CASSDRANEKLFF	TGTGCCAGCAGCGACAGGGCTAATGAAAAACTGTTTTTT
TRBJ2-7	TRBV5-1	NA	NA	CASSLENEQYF	TGCGCCAGCAGTCTTGAAAACGAGCAGTACTTC
TRBJ1-4	TRBV9	TRBD1	NA	CASSPRTGGGEKLFF	TGTGCCAGCAGCCCCCGGACAGGGGGAGGTGAAAAACTGTTTTTT
TRBJ2-7	TRBV4-1	TRBD2	NA	CASSQGSSGSGGDYEQYF	TGCGCCAGCAGCCAAGGTTCTAGCGGGTCAGGCGGGGACTACGAGCAGTACTTC
TRBJ2-3	TRBV29-1	TRBD1	NA	CSVYTGGKDTQYF	TGCAGCGTTTACACAGGGGGCAAGGATACGCAGTATTTT
TRBJ1-1	TRBV11-2	TRBD1	once	CASSFLTGGTEAFF	TGTGCCAGCAGCTTTTTAACAGGGGGGACTGAAGCTTTCTTT
TRBJ1-6	TRBV29-1	NA	NA	CSVAVSPLHF	TGCAGCGTTGCGGTGTCACCCCTCCACTTT
TRBJ1-1	TRBV14	TRBD1	once	CASSYRGRYTEAFF	TGTGCCAGCAGCTACAGGGGGCGTTACACTGAAGCTTTCTTT
TRBJ2-2	TRBV9	TRBD2	NA	CASSVDGSGGPDTGELFF	TGTGCCAGCAGCGTAGATGGTAGCGGGGGGCCCGACACCGGGGAGCTGTTTTTT
TRBJ2-5	TRBV7-9	NA	NA	CASSLEARGQETQYF	TGTGCCAGCAGCTTAGAAGCGCGGGGCCAAGAGACCCAGTACTTC
TRBJ1-1	TRBV19	NA	NA	CASSPWAGTDEAFF	TGTGCCAGTAGTCCCTGGGCGGGAACGGATGAAGCTTTCTTT
TRBJ1-1	TRBV29-1	TRBD1	few	CSAGRGTDTEAFF	TGCAGCGCCGGGCGCGGGACAGACACTGAAGCTTTCTTT
TRBJ2-7	TRBV2	TRBD2	NA	CASSSRLAEAYEQYF	TGTGCCAGCAGTTCCCGACTAGCGGAGGCCTACGAGCAGTACTTC
TRBJ2-7	TRBV2	TRBD1	NA	CASGGQGYEQYF	TGTGCCAGCGGGGGACAGGGCTACGAGCAGTACTTC
TRBJ2-3	TRBV5-4	TRBD2	NA	CASSLLSGVGADTQYF	TGTGCCAGCAGCCTCCTTAGCGGGGTTGGGGCAGATACGCAGTATTTT
TRBJ2-7	TRBV19	NA	NA	CASSIRDSYEQYF	TGTGCCAGTAGTATCAGGGATTCCTACGAGCAGTACTTC
TRBJ2-7	TRBV7-2	NA	NA	CASSTVLWNEQYF	TGTGCCAGCAGCACCGTACTATGGAACGAGCAGTACTTC
TRBJ2-3	TRBV7-7	TRBD1	NA	CASSLDGTGVPDTQYF	TGTGCTAGCAGCTTAGATGGGACAGGGGTCCCAGATACGCAGTATTTT
TRBJ2-7	TRBV18	TRBD2	NA	CASSPEGLVGGEQYF	TGTGCCAGCTCACCGGAAGGACTAGTGGGGGGTGAGCAGTACTTC
TRBJ2-7	TRBV5-1	TRBD1	NA	CASSLAGGQGVYEQYF	TGCGCCAGCAGCTTGGCCGGGGGACAGGGGGTATACGAGCAGTACTTC
TRBJ2-2	TRBV5-4	TRBD1	NA	CASTQGDRAHTGELFF	TGTGCCAGCACCCAGGGGGACAGGGCCCACACCGGGGAGTTGTTTTTT
TRBJ1-5	TRBV6-6	NA	NA	CASSYWTVNSNQPQHF	TGTGCCAGCAGTTACTGGACAGTGAATAGCAATCAGCCCCAGCATTTT
TRBJ2-1	TRBV7-8	TRBD2	once	CASSLGTSGSYNEQFF	TGTGCCAGCAGCTTAGGCACTAGCGGCTCCTACAATGAGCAGTTCTTC
TRBJ1-4	TRBV7-9	NA	NA	CASSPVATNEKLFF	TGTGCCAGCAGCCCAGTTGCAACTAATGAAAAACTGTTTTTT
TRBJ1-6	TRBV30	NA	NA	CAWSLQNNSPLHF	TGTGCCTGGTCGCTCCAGAATAATTCACCCCTCCACTTT
TRBJ1-2	TRBV7-8	NA	NA	CASSLGLDSYYGYTF	TGTGCCAGCAGCTTAGGGCTGGACAGCTACTATGGCTACACCTTC
TRBJ1-4	TRBV7-2	TRBD1	NA	CASSYGTGLQKLFF	TGTGCCAGCAGCTACGGGACAGGGCTACAAAAACTGTTTTTT
TRBJ1-4	TRBV11-2	TRBD1	NA	CASSQDRGRGEKLFF	TGTGCCAGCAGTCAAGACAGGGGAAGGGGGGAAAAACTGTTTTTT